Listed here are 21 T cell receptor beta chains from one sample, sequenced in a study of cytomegalovirus exposure and HLA in healthy donors. The primer mix had 60 Vbeta and 13 Jbeta primers. Assay: immunoSEQ multiplex PCR; the TCRdb copy retains only in-frame clones and omits some. The sample contains 150,000 to 160,000 clones, about 84% of which appear only once. The specimen was PBMCs. The source is a woman aged 40 to 55 in good health and CMV-seropositive.

This chain joins TRBV18 and TRBJ1-2, with 8 bases lining up with TRBD1. The V gene end was trimmed by 1 base and the J gene end by 0 bases; junction bases not matched to a gene: 1. The CDR3 extends over 15 amino acids. Germline V CDR1 and CDR2: KGHSH, LQKENI. The CDR3 bases are TGTGCCAGCTCACCACTGGGACAGGCTAACTATGGCTACACCTTC. Its translation is CASSPLGQANYGYTF. Complete variable domain (other parts from reference TRBV18 and TRBJ1-2): NAGVMQNPRHLVRRRGQEARLRCSPMKGHSHVYWYRQLPEEGLKFMVYLQKENIIDESGMPKERFSAEFPKEGPSILRIQQVVRGDSAAYFCASSPLGQANYGYTFGSGTRLTVV.

The gene calls are TRBV2 and TRBJ2-5; 10 bases fit TRBD2. The trim removed 4 bases at V and 5 bases at J, leaving 1 base unmatched. Germline loops: CDR1 SNHLY, CDR2 FYNNEI. This CDR3 has 13 residues. This CDR3 is CASSAAGGETQYF. The CDR3 nucleotides read TGTGCCAGCAGTGCAGCGGGAGGGGAGACCCAGTACTTC.

The chain has TRBV10-3 and TRBJ2-7; 8 bases map to TRBD1. The V gene end was trimmed by 6 bases and the J gene end by 1 base; junction bases not matched to a gene: 8. CDR3 size: 15 residues. The germline gives CDR1 ENHRY, CDR2 SYGVKD. CDR3 region: CAIRDDRGGSYEQYF. The CDR3 DNA is TGTGCCATCAGGGACGACAGGGGTGGGTCCTACGAGCAGTACTTC.

This clone came up once. The sample has other DNA sequences that encode this CDR3 too. The chain links TRBV19 to TRBJ2-7; 9 positions match TRBD1. J gave up 3 bases and V 3 bases, and 6 bases lay outside the gene matches. This CDR3 spans 15 amino acids. Germline CDR1 reads LNHDA; CDR2 reads SQIVND (reference sequence). This chain's CDR3 is CASSIQTGGLYEQYF. In nucleotides, the CDR3 is TGTGCCAGTAGTATCCAGACAGGGGGGCTCTACGAGCAGTACTTC.

The chain uses TRBV28 and TRBJ2-3, with a possible D match to TRBD2 (5 bases). V lost 2 bases and J 1 base, leaving 7 bases between the germline ends. Per germline, CDR1 MDHEN and CDR2 SYDVKM. The CDR3 is made up of 14 amino acids. The CDR3 spells CASSLQAGTDTQYF. CDR3 nucleotides: TGTGCCAGCAGTTTACAAGCGGGCACAGATACGCAGTATTTT.

V usage is TRBV10-3 and J usage is TRBJ2-3, with 11 bases aligning to TRBD1. The germline CDR1 and CDR2 sequences are ENHRY and SYGVKD. The CDR3 runs to 17 residues. V lost 2 bases to trimming and J lost 5 bases; unmatched junction nucleotides: 9. CDR3 region: CAISERWDRGGRDTQYF. CDR3 DNA: TGTGCCATCAGTGAGCGCTGGGACAGGGGGGGCCGAGATACGCAGTATTTT.

This chain uses TRBV19 with TRBJ1-1, with TRBD1 identical over 10 bases. CDR3 length: 16 residues. The V gene end was trimmed by 5 bases and the J gene end by 3 bases; junction bases not matched to a gene: 9. CDR1 is LNHDA, CDR2 SQIVND, per germline (reference sequence). This CDR3 reads CASSDGTGVGDTEAFF. The CDR3 nucleotides read TGTGCCAGTAGTGACGGGACAGGGGTAGGTGACACTGAAGCTTTCTTT. The variable domain in full, completed from reference TRBV19 and TRBJ1-1, reads DGGITQSPKYLFRKEGQNVTLSCEQNLNHDAMYWYRQDPGQGLRLIYYSQIVNDFQKGDIAEGYSVSREKKESFPLTVTSAQKNPTAFYLCASSDGTGVGDTEAFFGQGTRLTVV.

This chain joins TRBV19 and TRBJ1-5, with TRBD1 matching over 8 bases. This CDR3 has 16 residues. Germline V gene lookup returns CDR1 LNHDA and CDR2 SQIVND (reference sequence). The V segment lost 3 bases and the J segment 4 bases; nucleotides outside the gene matches: 8. CDR3 sequence (DNA): TGTGCCAGTAGTATGGAGGACAGGGTAGGAAATCAGCCCCAGCATTTT. It is translated as CASSMEDRVGNQPQHF.

The V and J genes are TRBV30 and TRBJ1-2, with D perhaps matching TRBD1 (6 bases). CDR1 is GTSNPN and CDR2 is SVGIG in the germline V gene (reference sequence). Trimming left V 7 bases short and J 8 bases short, with 23 bases between. The CDR3 loop spans 14 amino acids. The chain's CDR3 is CAFLLDSPLGGYTF. The CDR3 nucleotides read TGTGCCTTTCTCTTGGACAGTCCTCTGGGGGGCTACACCTTC.

The gene calls are TRBV6-1 and TRBJ1-4, with 8 bases matching TRBD1. The CDR3 covers 12 residues. With 4 bases clipped from V and 8 bases from J, the junction kept 0 bases outside the gene matches. Germline V gene sequence: CDR1 MNHNS, CDR2 SASEGT. The CDR3, as DNA: TGTGCCAGCAGTGGGGACAGGGAAAAACTGTTTTTT. This translates into CASSGDREKLFF.

The chain couples TRBV6-1 to TRBJ2-5; tentative D call: TRBD1 (6 bases). CDR1 MNHNS and CDR2 SASEGT come from the germline V gene. CDR3 length: 15 amino acids. V lost 7 bases to trimming and J lost 1 base, with 16 bases between them. The CDR3 nucleotides read TGTGCCAGCATTGGGGGCCCAAGGCTCCAAGAGACCCAGTACTTC. It translates to CASIGGPRLQETQYF.

The chain joins TRBV4-1 to TRBJ2-5; 12 nucleotides agree with TRBD2. The CDR3 loop spans 21 amino acids. In germline, CDR1 is MGHRA, CDR2 YSYEKL. After removal of 1 base from V and 1 base from J, the junction contained 16 bases not matched to a gene. CDR3 in amino acids: CASSQAFGAGGLAGPQETQYF. CDR3 in DNA: TGCGCCAGCAGCCAAGCCTTCGGGGCAGGCGGACTAGCGGGGCCCCAAGAGACCCAGTACTTC.

V usage is TRBV29-1 and J usage is TRBJ2-1, with D tentatively TRBD1 (6 bases). This CDR3 has 14 residues. Trimming took 4 bases from V and 7 from J, leaving 17 bases between them. Germline-derived CDR1 and CDR2 are SQVTM and ANQGSEA. CDR3 in amino acids: CSVGGGFQGNEQFF. The CDR3 DNA follows: TGCAGCGTTGGTGGGGGATTTCAGGGGAATGAGCAGTTCTTC.

This clone was counted between two and nine times. The CDR3 nucleotides are TGTGCCATCCCAGGGGTACTTTATAGCAATCAGCCCCAGCATTTT. Encoded protein: CAIPGVLYSNQPQHF. The chain carries TRBV11-3 and TRBJ1-5, with D possibly matching TRBD1 (6 bases). The ends were cut back, 10 bases at V and 0 bases at J, with 16 bases in the middle. Germline values: CDR1 SGHNT, CDR2 YENEEA. This CDR3 comprises 15 residues.

The chain joins TRBV27 to TRBJ2-1; TRBD1 agrees at 9 bases. The CDR3 has 15 residues. The germline gives CDR1 MNHEY, CDR2 SMNVEV (reference sequence). The J segment lost 9 bases and the V segment lost 5 bases, leaving 11 bases of the junction unmatched. CDR3 bases: TGTGCCAGCAGTCGGCCGGGACAGGGAGACGGTGAGCAGTTCTTC. Translated: CASSRPGQGDGEQFF.

The chain employs TRBV5-3 and TRBJ1-5; tentatively, D is TRBD1 (6 bases). TRBV5-3 is known as an ORF, though its function is uncertain. The CDR3 extends over 14 amino acids. The V end lost 1 base, the J end lost 4 bases, and 9 bases lay between the germline ends. For the CDR3, the DNA is TGTGCCAGAAGCTTGACAACAGGGAATCAGCCCCAGCATTTT. Its protein is CARSLTTGNQPQHF.

The chain is built from TRBV12-5 and TRBJ2-7, with 14 bases fitting TRBD2. There are 16 residues in the CDR3. J lost 5 bases, V lost 6 bases, and 9 bases had no gene match. CDR1 and CDR2 from the germline V gene are LGHNT and FRNRAP. CDR3 bases: TGTGCTAGTGGACGGACTAGCGGGGGGCCTCCCAACGAGCAGTACTTC. It translates to CASGRTSGGPPNEQYF.

The chain links TRBV27 to TRBJ1-4; D not certain. With 4 bases removed from V and 8 bases from J, the gap between germline ends came to 8 bases. The CDR3 length is 12 residues. The germline CDR1 and CDR2 sequences are MNHEY and SMNVEV (reference sequence). This chain's CDR3 is CASSWRREKLFF. CDR3 DNA: TGTGCCAGCAGTTGGAGGCGGGAAAAACTGTTTTTT.

This clone was seen a single time. The rearrangement joins TRBV11-2 to TRBJ2-7; D uncertain. Germline V lookup: CDR1 SGHAT, CDR2 FQNNGV. The CDR3 is 12 amino acids. The germline V and J ends were trimmed by 1 base and 6 bases, with 7 bases remaining between them. In DNA, the CDR3 is TGTGCCAGCAGCTTAGGTCGCGGCGAGCAGTACTTC. It is translated as CASSLGRGEQYF.

The V and J genes are TRBV9 and TRBJ1-1; TRBD1 agrees at 8 bases. Trimming took 0 bases from V and 5 from J; bases not matched to a gene: 3. The germline V gene encodes CDR1 SGDLS and CDR2 YYNGEE. The CDR3 covers 14 residues. CDR3 amino acids: CASSVAGGGTEAFF. DNA for the CDR3: TGTGCCAGCAGCGTAGCAGGGGGCGGGACTGAAGCTTTCTTT.

The V gene is TRBV7-3, the J gene TRBJ2-1; D is possibly TRBD2 (6 bases). Trimming shortened V by 5 bases and J by 0 bases, and 11 bases separated the two germline ends. The CDR3 has 15 amino acids. The germline CDR1 and CDR2 sequences are SGHTA and FQGTGA. CDR3 residues: CASSQTGVSYNEQFF. The CDR3 DNA follows: TGTGCCAGCAGCCAAACGGGGGTCTCCTACAATGAGCAGTTCTTC.